These 6 T cell receptor beta chains were all obtained from the same sample, sequenced in a study of response to subunit inactivated influenza vaccine listed by TCRdb under 2018. Preparation of the library involved RT-PCR. Sequencing instrument: Illumina HiSeq 2500. TCRdb reanalyzed the raw reads on its own, using fastp at Q25 for trimming and MiXCR for clone calling, and kept in-frame beta chains. Identical CDR3 protein sequences are pooled into one entry, listed with their most common genes and DNA. The sample records 500,000 to 550,000 distinct CDR3 sequences, around 25% of which are singletons. The ten largest clones take up roughly 2.8% of the sample. This sample also appeared in a second study, on T cells expressing NK-cell markers. As described in the second report: 5'RACE template switching, by which a universal primer site and unique molecular identifiers were added, was used to make TCR beta cDNA libraries.

Sequencing was performed on CD4+ T cells sorted from PBMCs, taken 11 to 12 days after vaccination. The receptor source for this set is a man between 50 and 59 years old who received an inactivated influenza vaccine. Donor details come from another sample of the same person, matched by shared clones.

There are a few counts of this clonotype. The rearrangement joins TRBV11-1 to TRBJ2-2, with 8 positions matching TRBD2. Germline V gives CDR1 SGHAT, CDR2 FQDESV (reference sequence). The CDR3 covers 16 residues. Trimming at V came to 4 bases and at J to 3 bases, leaving 7 bases not matched to a gene. The CDR3 here is CASSYGRVGDTGELFF. CDR3 nucleotides: TGTGCCAGCAGCTACGGGAGGGTGGGTGACACCGGGGAGCTGTTTTTT.

This rearrangement joins TRBV12-3 or TRBV12-4 to TRBJ2-2; 8 positions match TRBD1. There are 14 residues in the CDR3. V lost 6 bases, J lost 6 bases, and 6 bases stayed unmatched. The CDR3 bases are TGTGCCAGCAGGACAGGGGCCCCGGCCGGGGAGCTGTTTTTT. As protein: CASRTGAPAGELFF.

V usage is TRBV14 and J usage is TRBJ2-3; D call uncertain. Between the trimmed V and J ends, which lost 4 bases and 3 bases, there was a span of 11 bases. Germline V gene sequence: CDR1 SGHDN, CDR2 FVKESK. The CDR3 length is 14 residues. This CDR3 is CASSPTGWTDTQYF. The CDR3 bases are TGTGCCAGCAGCCCAACGGGTTGGACAGATACGCAGTATTTT. The variable domain in full, completed from reference TRBV14 and TRBJ2-3, reads EAGVTQFPSHSVIEKGQTVTLRCDPISGHDNLYWYRRVMGKEIKFLLHFVKESKQDESGMPNNRFLAERTGGTYSTLKVQPAELEDSGVYFCASSPTGWTDTQYFGPGTRLTVL.

This clonotype was seen ten or more times. This sequence joins TRBV7-2 and TRBJ2-3; 9 nucleotides agree with TRBD2. Trimming cost V 6 bases and J 4 bases; bases outside gene matches: 2. The CDR3 loop spans 13 amino acids. In germline, CDR1 is SGHTA, CDR2 FQGNSA. CDR3 sequence: CASSRGRADTQYF. The CDR3 bases are TGTGCCAGCAGTCGCGGGAGGGCAGATACGCAGTATTTT.

This clonotype has more than one count but fewer than ten. The chain carries TRBV24-1 and TRBJ2-7; 12 nucleotides line up with TRBD2. Per the germline V gene, CDR1 is KGHDR and CDR2 is SFDVKD. With 3 bases clipped from V and 3 bases from J, the junction kept 2 bases outside the gene matches. The CDR3 has 15 residues. Here the CDR3 reads CATSDTGLAGYEQYF. For the CDR3, the DNA is TGTGCCACCAGTGATACGGGACTAGCGGGCTACGAGCAGTACTTC.

This chain links TRBV20-1 with TRBJ1-2, with 11 nucleotides matching TRBD1. CDR1 and CDR2 (germline): DFQATT, SNEGSKA (reference sequence). The CDR3 extends over 15 amino acids. The ends lost 0 bases at V and 4 bases at J; junction bases unmatched: 4. The CDR3 DNA is TGCAGTGCTAGAGATGCCGGGACAGGGGGCTATGGCTACACCTTC. The encoded protein is CSARDAGTGGYGYTF.